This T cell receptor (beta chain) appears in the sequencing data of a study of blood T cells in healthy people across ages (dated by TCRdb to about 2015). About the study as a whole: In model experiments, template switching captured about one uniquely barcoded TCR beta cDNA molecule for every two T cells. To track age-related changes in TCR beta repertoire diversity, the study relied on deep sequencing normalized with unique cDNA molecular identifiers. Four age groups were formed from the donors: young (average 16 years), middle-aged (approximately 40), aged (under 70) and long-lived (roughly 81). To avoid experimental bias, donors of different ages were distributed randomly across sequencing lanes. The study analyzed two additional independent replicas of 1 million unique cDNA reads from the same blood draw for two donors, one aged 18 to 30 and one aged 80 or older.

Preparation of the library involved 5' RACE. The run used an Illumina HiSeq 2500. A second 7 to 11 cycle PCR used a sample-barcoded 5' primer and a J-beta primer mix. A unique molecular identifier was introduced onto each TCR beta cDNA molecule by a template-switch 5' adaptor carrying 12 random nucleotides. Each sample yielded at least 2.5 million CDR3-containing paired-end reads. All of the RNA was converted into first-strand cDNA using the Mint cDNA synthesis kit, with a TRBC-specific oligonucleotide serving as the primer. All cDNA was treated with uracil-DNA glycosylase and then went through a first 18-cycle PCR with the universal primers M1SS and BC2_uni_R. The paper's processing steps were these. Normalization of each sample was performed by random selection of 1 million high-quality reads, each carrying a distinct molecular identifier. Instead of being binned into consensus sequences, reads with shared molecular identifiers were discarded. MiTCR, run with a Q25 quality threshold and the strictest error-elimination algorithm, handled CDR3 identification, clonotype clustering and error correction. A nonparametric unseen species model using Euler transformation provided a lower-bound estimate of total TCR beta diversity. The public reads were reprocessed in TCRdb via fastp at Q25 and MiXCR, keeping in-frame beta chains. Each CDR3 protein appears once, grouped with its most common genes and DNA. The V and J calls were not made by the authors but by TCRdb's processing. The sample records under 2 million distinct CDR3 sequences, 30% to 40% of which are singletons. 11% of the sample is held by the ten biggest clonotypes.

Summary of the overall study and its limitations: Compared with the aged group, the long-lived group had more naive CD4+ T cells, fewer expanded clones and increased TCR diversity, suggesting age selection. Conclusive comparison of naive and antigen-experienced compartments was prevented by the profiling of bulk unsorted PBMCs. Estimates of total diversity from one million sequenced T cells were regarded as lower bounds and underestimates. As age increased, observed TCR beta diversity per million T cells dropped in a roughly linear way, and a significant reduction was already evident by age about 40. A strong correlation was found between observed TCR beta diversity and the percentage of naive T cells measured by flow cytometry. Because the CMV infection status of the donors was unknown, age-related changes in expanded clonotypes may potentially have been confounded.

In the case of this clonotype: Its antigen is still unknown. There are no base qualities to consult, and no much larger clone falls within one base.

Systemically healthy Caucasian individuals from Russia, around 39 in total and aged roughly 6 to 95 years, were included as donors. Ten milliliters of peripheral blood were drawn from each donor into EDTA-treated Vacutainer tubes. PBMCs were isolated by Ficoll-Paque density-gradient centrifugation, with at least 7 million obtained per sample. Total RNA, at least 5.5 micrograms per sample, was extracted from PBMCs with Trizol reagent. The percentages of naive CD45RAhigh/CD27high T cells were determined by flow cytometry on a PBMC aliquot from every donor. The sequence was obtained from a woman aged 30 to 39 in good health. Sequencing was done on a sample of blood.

The DNA sequence is given as TGTGCCTGGAGACACGGTCCCCAAGAGACCCAGTACTTC. Its protein reads: CAWRHGPQETQYF. Rearrangement joined TRBV30 to TRBJ2-5, with the D gene not clear enough to name. The CDR3 sequence holds 13 residues, the cysteine and phenylalanine included. Kept here is only the CDR3 DNA, which spans 39 bases and is read in frame from base 1. The junction carries 9 bases between V and J, which are trimmed by 3 bases and 1 base respectively. The germline V gene (reference sequence) yields GTSNPN for CDR1 and SVGIG for CDR2.